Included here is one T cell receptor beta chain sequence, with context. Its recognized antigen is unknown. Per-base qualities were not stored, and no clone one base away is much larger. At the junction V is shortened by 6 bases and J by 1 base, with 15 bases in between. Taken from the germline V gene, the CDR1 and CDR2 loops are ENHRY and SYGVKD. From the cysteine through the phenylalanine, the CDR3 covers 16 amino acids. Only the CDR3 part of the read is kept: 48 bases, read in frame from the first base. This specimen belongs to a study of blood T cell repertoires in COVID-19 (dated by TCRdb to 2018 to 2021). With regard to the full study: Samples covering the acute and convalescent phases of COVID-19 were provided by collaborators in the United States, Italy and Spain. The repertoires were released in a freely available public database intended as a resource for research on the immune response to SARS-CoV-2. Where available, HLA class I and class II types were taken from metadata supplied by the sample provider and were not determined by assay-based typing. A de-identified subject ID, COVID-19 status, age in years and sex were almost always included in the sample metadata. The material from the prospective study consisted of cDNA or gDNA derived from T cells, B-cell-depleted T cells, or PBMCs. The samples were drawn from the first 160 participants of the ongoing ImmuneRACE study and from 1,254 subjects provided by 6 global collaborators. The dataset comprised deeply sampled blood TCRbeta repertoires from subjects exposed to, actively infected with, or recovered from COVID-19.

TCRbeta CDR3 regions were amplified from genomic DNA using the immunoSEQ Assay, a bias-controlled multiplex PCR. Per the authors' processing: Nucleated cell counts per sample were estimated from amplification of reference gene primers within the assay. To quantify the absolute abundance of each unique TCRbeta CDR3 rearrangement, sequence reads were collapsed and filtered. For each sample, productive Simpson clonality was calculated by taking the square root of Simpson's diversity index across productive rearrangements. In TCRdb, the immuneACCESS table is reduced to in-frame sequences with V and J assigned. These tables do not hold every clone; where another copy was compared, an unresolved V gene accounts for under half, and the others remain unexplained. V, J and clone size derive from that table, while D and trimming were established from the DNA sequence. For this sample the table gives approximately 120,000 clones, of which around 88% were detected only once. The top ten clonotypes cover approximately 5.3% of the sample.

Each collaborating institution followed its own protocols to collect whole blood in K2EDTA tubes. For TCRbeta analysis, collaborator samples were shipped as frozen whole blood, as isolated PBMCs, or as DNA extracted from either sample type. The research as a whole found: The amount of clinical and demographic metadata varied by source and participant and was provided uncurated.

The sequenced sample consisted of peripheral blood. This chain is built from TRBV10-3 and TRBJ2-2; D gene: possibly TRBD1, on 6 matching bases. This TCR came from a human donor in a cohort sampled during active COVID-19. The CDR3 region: CAISFTGHLNTGELFF. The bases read TGTGCCATCAGCTTCACGGGACACCTGAACACCGGGGAGCTGTTTTTT.